This entry is about one T cell receptor (beta chain). What this receptor recognizes is not known. The input lacks base qualities; no much larger clone sits a single base away. The CDR3 regions of human TCRbeta chains were analyzed by immunosequencing. Concerning the study's data processing: Repertoire TCRs were checked for matches against a reference library of SARS-CoV-2-specific TCRs that had been generated using the MIRA antigen-specificity platform. Breadth was defined as the fraction of unique TCRs that were SARS-CoV-2-associated. Depth was defined as the fraction of total T cells that were SARS-CoV-2-associated. Using the MIRA data, every spike-specific TCR was mapped to the spike region that the TCR reacted to and assigned to either a CD4 or a CD8 class. Log10-transformed breadth and depth values were compared by one-way ANOVA with Sidak's multiple comparisons tests. TCRdb provides this immuneACCESS table in a form limited to in-frame rearrangements. Some clones are lacking; in checked studies, under half of them reflect an unresolved V gene, and why the rest are absent is not known. D and trimming were read from the DNA, whereas the V and J calls and clone size are those reported in that table. The sample data list some 140,000 clones, and 86% of these were observed just once. The ten largest clonotypes hold more than 5.5% of the sample.

Inclusive of the bounding cysteine and phenylalanine, the CDR3 is 13 residues long. Only the CDR3 part of the read is kept: 39 bases, read in frame from the first base. A distance of 15 bases separates the germline ends of V and J, which lose 8 bases and 4 bases respectively. The record originates from a study of T cell responses to AZD1222 COVID-19 vaccine (TCRdb year 2021). The study in broad terms: A total of 233 trial participants underwent TCR sequencing, of whom some 210 received two doses of AZD1222 and about 26 received two doses of the MenACWY control vaccine. Trial participants were enrolled by age into 18-55, 56-69 and 70-plus year subgroups, with around 150, 28 and 57 TCR-sequenced participants respectively. The paper as a whole reports these results and caveats: Reportedly, close to half of the unique spike-specific TCRs recognized epitopes lying outside the regions that are mutated in the B.1.351 and B.1.1.7 variants. A significant rise in spike-specific TCR breadth and depth was observed after two AZD1222 doses relative to day 0 and relative to MenACWY recipients. The vaccine-associated CD4 TCRs covered the entire spike protein, and the dominant responses fell in regions 160-218 and 743-854. Participants were mostly white British, with more females than males. The authors suggested clonal diversity may have been underestimated. Because no day 14 peak-response samples were available, repertoires were characterized only after the peak T cell response. In the small 56-69-year group, the increase in depth fell short of significance, most likely because of low power. Conclusions about previously exposed vaccinees are limited because only a handful of AZD1222 recipients were SARS-CoV-2 seropositive at baseline.

In the paper's terms, the time point label means: baseline before first vaccination. The treatment or condition label on this specimen signifies: meningococcal conjugate vaccine given as trial control. The vaccinee samples were drawn from two UK trials, COV001 and COV002, one of which was a single-blind randomized controlled phase 2/3 trial testing AZD1222 (ChAdOx1 nCoV-19) in healthy adults. For TCRbeta chain sequencing, PBMC samples were collected from trial participants at day 0 and at day 28 after the second dose. The receptor was derived from an adult in good health. The chain joins TRBV12-3 or TRBV12-4 to TRBJ2-7, with TRBD2 perhaps the D gene, on 5 matching bases. The specimen comprised peripheral blood, sampled on day 0 of MenACWY control vaccination. The nucleotide sequence reads as follows: TGTGCCAGCGCCCCCACTAGTTCTTACGAGCAGTACTTC. This is translated as CASAPTSSYEQYF.